The 17 T cell receptor beta chains in this list originate from one sample, sequenced in a study of T-cell reconstitution after alpha-beta-depleted transplantation in children. Preparation of the TCRbeta library involved a method that used unique molecular identifiers. A single record per CDR3 protein comes from TCRdb applying MiXCR to the PCR reads. The sample includes roughly 790,000 distinct CDR3 sequences, 16% seen only once; the top ten take approximately 5%. The sequencing here drew on PBMCs, mostly from graft donor cells, taken 360 days after TCRalphabeta/CD19-depleted stem cell transplant. All receptors derive from a male patient between 5 and 17 years old who had a stem cell transplant for acute lymphoblastic leukemia, so the T cells may come from the graft donor.

The chain links TRBV5-1 to TRBJ2-7; D remains ambiguous. This CDR3 spans 15 amino acids. From germline, CDR1 is SGHRS and CDR2 YFSETQ. Trimming took 0 bases from V and 0 from J, leaving 10 bases between them. CDR3 loop: CASSLARHSSYEQYF. The CDR3 DNA reads TGCGCCAGCAGCTTGGCCAGGCACTCCTCCTACGAGCAGTACTTC.

A few counts support this clonotype. This rearrangement joins TRBV24-1 to TRBJ2-7, with unresolved D. The CDR3 has 13 residues. The germline CDR1 and CDR2 sequences are KGHDR and SFDVKD. Trimming removed 5 bases from V and 0 bases from J, with 7 bases in between. The CDR3 DNA is TGTGCCACCAGTGCACGGAGCTCCTACGAGCAGTACTTC. Its protein is CATSARSSYEQYF.

This clonotype was detected ten times or more. This chain links TRBV6-1 with TRBJ1-3; D ambiguous. This CDR3 has 14 residues. Trimming removed 5 bases at V and 2 bases at J, with 10 bases between. Looked up from germline, CDR1 is MNHNS and CDR2 is SASEGT. In DNA, the CDR3 is TGTGCCAGCAGTCCACGGTTCCCTGGAAACACCATATATTTT. Translation: CASSPRFPGNTIYF.

This clonotype turned up a few times. V usage is TRBV5-1 and J usage is TRBJ2-4, with TRBD2 matching over 14 bases. Germline CDR1 SGHRS, CDR2 YFSETQ. The CDR3 totals 19 residues. After removal of 4 bases from V and 1 base from J, the junction contained 10 bases not matched to a gene. The CDR3 here is CASSLGLAGDLYAKNIQYF. The DNA of the CDR3 is TGCGCCAGCAGCCTGGGACTAGCGGGAGATTTGTATGCCAAAAACATTCAGTACTTC.

This clonotype was observed a handful of times. This chain joins TRBV18 and TRBJ2-1; TRBD2 aligns across 9 bases. The CDR3 is 17 residues long. Trimming cost V 0 bases and J 0 bases; bases outside gene matches: 3. CDR1 and CDR2 (germline): KGHSH, LQKENI. Here the CDR3 reads CASSPPASGISYNEQFF. CDR3 DNA: TGTGCCAGCTCACCACCTGCTAGCGGGATCTCCTACAATGAGCAGTTCTTC.

The CDR3 protein is CASSEGLDPYNEQFF. The CDR3 coding sequence is TGTGCCAGCAGCGAGGGACTAGATCCCTACAATGAGCAGTTCTTC. The V and J genes are TRBV7-2 and TRBJ2-1, with 8 bases lining up with TRBD2. CDR1 and CDR2 (germline): SGHTA, FQGNSA. The V and J ends lost 5 bases and 2 bases, in that order; junction bases with no gene match: 5. The CDR3 has 15 residues.

Only a few counts were recorded for this clonotype. The rearrangement joins TRBV18 to TRBJ2-7, with a weak D call TRBD1 (5 bases). Deletions cut 4 bases from V and 4 bases from J, with 11 bases between. In germline, CDR1 is KGHSH, CDR2 LQKENI. The CDR3 runs 13 residues. The DNA of the CDR3 is TGTGCCAGCTCACGGGCAGGGATGTACGAGCAGTACTTC. It yields the protein CASSRAGMYEQYF.

This clonotype was counted at least ten times. The chain is built from TRBV10-3 and TRBJ2-3, with 12 bases aligning to TRBD2. The V and J ends lost 3 bases and 4 bases, in that order; junction bases with no gene match: 11. In germline, CDR1 is ENHRY, CDR2 SYGVKD. The CDR3 contains 18 residues. Written as DNA, the CDR3 is TGTGCCATCAGTGAACCGACTAGCGGGAGTAAGGGGCCAGATACGCAGTATTTT. It encodes CAISEPTSGSKGPDTQYF.

This chain connects TRBV20-1 to TRBJ1-1; a possible D gene is TRBD1 (6 bases). The CDR3 spans 15 residues. The germline V gene has CDR1 DFQATT and CDR2 SNEGSKA (reference sequence). V gave up 1 base and J gave up 3 bases, with 15 bases separating them. The CDR3 DNA follows: TGCAGTGCTAGAGTCTGGACAGTGGCCGACACTGAAGCTTTCTTT. It encodes CSARVWTVADTEAFF.

CDR3: CSAQTRRLTGGNEQYF. The CDR3 DNA sequence: TGCAGTGCCCAAACCCGTCGGCTCACAGGGGGCAACGAGCAGTACTTC. The V call is TRBV20-1, the J call TRBJ2-7; 9 bases are a match to TRBD1. Germline V gene lookup returns CDR1 DFQATT and CDR2 SNEGSKA (reference sequence). The CDR3 contains 16 residues. V shed 6 bases and J 5 bases; nucleotides not matched to a gene: 17.

This clonotype was detected a few times. This rearrangement joins TRBV6-5 to TRBJ1-1; the D is unclear. CDR1 and CDR2 from the germline V gene are MNHEY and SVGAGI. The CDR3 is 16 residues long. The V and J ends lost 2 bases and 1 base respectively, with 14 bases between them. CDR3 sequence: CASSYMESRQNTEAFF. The CDR3, as DNA: TGTGCCAGCAGTTACATGGAAAGTCGCCAGAACACTGAAGCTTTCTTT.

The chain couples TRBV5-1 to TRBJ2-5; 7 nucleotides align to TRBD1. This CDR3 is built from 15 residues. The germline V gene has CDR1 SGHRS and CDR2 YFSETQ. V dropped 3 bases and J dropped 5; count of bases not matched to a gene: 10. The CDR3 region is CASSSTDRLGETQYF. CDR3 bases: TGCGCCAGCAGCTCGACGGACAGGTTGGGGGAGACCCAGTACTTC. The variable domain in full, with the rest retrieved from reference TRBV5-1 and TRBJ2-5, is KAGVTQTPRYLIKTRGQQVTLSCSPISGHRSVSWYQQTPGQGLQFLFEYFSETQRNKGNFPGRFSGRQFSNSRSEMNVSTLELGDSALYLCASSSTDRLGETQYFGPGTRLLVL.

This clonotype turned up a few times. The chain uses TRBV4-1 and TRBJ2-7, with 8 positions matching TRBD2. Germline trimming cut 3 bases from V and 4 bases from J; bases unmatched to any gene: 11. Germline CDR1 MGHRA, CDR2 YSYEKL. The CDR3 spans 16 residues. The CDR3 sequence is CASSQGREGPPYEQYF. The CDR3, as DNA: TGCGCCAGCAGCCAGGGACGGGAGGGCCCTCCGTACGAGCAGTACTTC.

The chain combines TRBV27 with TRBJ2-1; 11 bases align to TRBD2. V was clipped by 6 bases and J by 4 bases; unmatched bases: 5. Per the germline V gene, CDR1 is MNHEY and CDR2 is SMNVEV (reference sequence). The CDR3 runs 15 residues. In nucleotides, the CDR3 is TGTGCCAGCAGACGGACTAGCGGGCAATACAATGAGCAGTTCTTC. Translation gives CASRRTSGQYNEQFF.

This clonotype was found a few times. The V call is TRBV28, the J call TRBJ2-3; TRBD2 matches at 12 bases. V lost 3 bases, J lost 0 bases, and 7 bases stayed unmatched. Germline lookup yields CDR1 MDHEN and CDR2 SYDVKM. The CDR3 covers 18 residues. CDR3 sequence: CASSFWSSGRASTDTQYF. DNA for the CDR3: TGTGCCAGCAGTTTCTGGTCTAGCGGGAGGGCCAGCACAGATACGCAGTATTTT.

V gene TRBV7-3 combines with J gene TRBJ2-5, with D maybe TRBD2 (6 bases). The CDR3 has 15 amino acids. CDR1 and CDR2 from the germline V gene are SGHTA and FQGTGA. V gave up 2 bases and J gave up 5 bases, with 15 bases separating them. The CDR3 coding sequence is TGTGCCAGCAGCTTAGCGCCGACTAGTTTTGAGACCCAGTACTTC. Translated: CASSLAPTSFETQYF.

This clonotype was counted only a few times. This chain links TRBV20-1 with TRBJ1-4, with D possibly TRBD1 on 5 matching bases. Germline CDR1 reads DFQATT; CDR2 reads SNEGSKA (reference sequence). The CDR3 sequence is 13 residues long. V was shortened by 3 bases and J by 6 bases, with 11 bases between the two germline ends. The CDR3 loop reads CSASGGVDEKLFF. The DNA for the CDR3 is TGCAGTGCTAGTGGGGGGGTGGATGAAAAACTGTTTTTT.